This TCR beta chain was sequenced during a study of blood T cell repertoires in COVID-19. The data were produced by immunoSEQ multiplex PCR, yet TCRdb's version contains in-frame clones alone and is incomplete. The data hold about 44,000 clones, with under 90% observed a single time. Sequencing was done on a sample of peripheral blood. The clonotype was recovered from a human donor in a cohort sampled during active COVID-19.

As DNA, the CDR3 is TGTGCCAGCAGTTACAGGGGGCGCGCAGAAAAACTGTTTTTT. Translated, it gives CASSYRGRAEKLFF. The chain joins TRBV6-5 to TRBJ1-4; TRBD1 matches at 7 bases. After removal of 2 bases from V and 8 bases from J, the junction contained 5 bases not matched to a gene. Germline assignment: CDR1 MNHEY and CDR2 SVGAGI. This CDR3 is built from 14 residues.